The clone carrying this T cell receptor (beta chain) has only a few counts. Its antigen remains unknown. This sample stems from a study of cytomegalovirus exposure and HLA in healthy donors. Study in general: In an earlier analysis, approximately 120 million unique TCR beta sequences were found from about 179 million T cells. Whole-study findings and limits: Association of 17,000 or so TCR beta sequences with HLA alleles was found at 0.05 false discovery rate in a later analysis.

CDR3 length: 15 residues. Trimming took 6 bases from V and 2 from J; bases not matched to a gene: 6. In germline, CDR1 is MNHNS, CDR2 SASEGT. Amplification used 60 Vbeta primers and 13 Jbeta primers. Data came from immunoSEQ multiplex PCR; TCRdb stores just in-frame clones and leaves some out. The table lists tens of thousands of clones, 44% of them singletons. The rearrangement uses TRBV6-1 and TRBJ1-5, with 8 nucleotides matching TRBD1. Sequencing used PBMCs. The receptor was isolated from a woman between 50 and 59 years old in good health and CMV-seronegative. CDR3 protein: CASRNPGQGNQPQHF. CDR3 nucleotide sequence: TGTGCCAGCAGGAACCCGGGACAGGGCAATCAGCCCCAGCATTTT.